This TCR beta chain comes out of a study of blood T cell repertoires in COVID-19. Study-level background: COVID-19 samples, acute and convalescent, were from the United States, Italy and Spain. PBMCs, B-cell-depleted T cells, or T cells were the source of the cDNA or gDNA that made up the material.

Germline values: CDR1 LGHNA, CDR2 YNFKEQ. The length of the CDR3 is 15 residues. The germline V and J ends were trimmed by 0 bases and 3 bases, with 9 bases remaining between them. TCRdb's table, derived via immunoSEQ multiplex PCR, lists solely in-frame clones and lacks some. The table lists roughly 40,000 clones, about 80% of them singletons. This sequence was found in a man between 65 and 79 years old with acute or convalescent COVID-19. Material: peripheral blood. The V gene is TRBV4-2, the J gene TRBJ1-5; maybe TRBD1 (6 bases). CDR3: CASSQDTGNNQPQHF. CDR3 bases: TGTGCCAGCAGCCAAGACACAGGGAACAATCAGCCCCAGCATTTT.